A selection of T cell receptor beta chains follows, all from one sample in a study of technical replicates of blood from several donors. The repertoire was sequenced with immunoSEQ multiplex PCR; TCRdb's copy has only in-frame clones and lacks some. The sample has around 97,000 clones, roughly 95% seen once. Source material: T cells isolated from PBMCs. These TCRs come from a human donor in good health. The CDR3 runs from the conserved cysteine through the conserved F or W. Each record gives: clone size, V gene, J gene, D gene, CDR3 protein, CDR3 DNA. D genes are given only for firm matches. Clone size is stated in some rows and not others, as once, few, many or a class when expanded.

abundance: -
v_gene: TRBV27
j_gene: TRBJ1-4
d_gene: TRBD1
CDR3aa: CASSFDRAGKLFF
CDR3nt: TGTGCCAGCAGTTTCGACAGGGCCGGAAAACTGTTTTTT

abundance: -
v_gene: TRBV19
j_gene: TRBJ1-5
d_gene: -
CDR3aa: CASSQGGYQPQHF
CDR3nt: TGTGCCAGTAGTCAGGGAGGTTATCAGCCCCAGCATTTT

abundance: -
v_gene: TRBV28
j_gene: TRBJ2-5
d_gene: TRBD2
CDR3aa: CASSFGGSSETQYF
CDR3nt: TGTGCCAGCAGTTTCGGCGGGAGCTCGGAGACCCAGTACTTC

abundance: once
v_gene: TRBV30
j_gene: TRBJ1-4
d_gene: -
CDR3aa: CAWSDLGVPDEKLFF
CDR3nt: TGTGCCTGGAGTGATCTAGGAGTCCCTGATGAAAAACTGTTTTTT

abundance: -
v_gene: TRBV2
j_gene: TRBJ1-5
d_gene: -
CDR3aa: CASSQGQPQHF
CDR3nt: TGTGCCAGCAGTCAGGGTCAGCCCCAGCATTTT

abundance: once
v_gene: TRBV5-4
j_gene: TRBJ1-2
d_gene: -
CDR3aa: CASSLPGGGYTF
CDR3nt: TGTGCCAGCAGCTTACCGGGAGGCGGCTACACCTTC

abundance: once
v_gene: TRBV5-1
j_gene: TRBJ2-3
d_gene: -
CDR3aa: CASNLLVPSTDTQYF
CDR3nt: TGCGCCAGCAACCTACTTGTCCCCAGCACAGATACGCAGTATTTT

abundance: -
v_gene: TRBV11-3
j_gene: TRBJ2-7
d_gene: -
CDR3aa: CASSSRGTGLDEQYF
CDR3nt: TGTGCCAGCAGCTCCCGGGGCACAGGGCTGGACGAGCAGTACTTC

abundance: -
v_gene: TRBV11-2
j_gene: TRBJ2-1
d_gene: -
CDR3aa: CASSLDISPDNEQFF
CDR3nt: TGTGCCAGCAGCTTAGATATTAGTCCTGACAATGAGCAGTTCTTC

abundance: -
v_gene: TRBV11-2
j_gene: TRBJ2-7
d_gene: TRBD1
CDR3aa: CASSPRGQASYEQYF
CDR3nt: TGTGCCAGCAGCCCGCGTGGACAGGCCTCCTACGAGCAGTACTTC

abundance: -
v_gene: TRBV19
j_gene: TRBJ1-2
d_gene: TRBD1
CDR3aa: CASSIGQGTLIYGYTF
CDR3nt: TGTGCCAGTAGTATTGGACAGGGGACCTTAATCTATGGCTACACCTTC

abundance: once
v_gene: TRBV30
j_gene: TRBJ1-2
d_gene: TRBD1
CDR3aa: CAWSWTDRVDGYTF
CDR3nt: TGTGCCTGGAGTTGGACGGACAGGGTGGATGGCTACACCTTC

abundance: -
v_gene: TRBV9
j_gene: TRBJ1-5
d_gene: -
CDR3aa: CASSSGQSNQPQHF
CDR3nt: TGTGCCAGCAGCTCCGGACAGAGCAATCAGCCCCAGCATTTT

abundance: -
v_gene: TRBV7-9
j_gene: TRBJ1-3
d_gene: -
CDR3aa: CASTGREGSGNTIYF
CDR3nt: TGTGCCAGCACCGGCCGGGAGGGATCTGGAAACACCATATATTTT

abundance: -
v_gene: TRBV5-1
j_gene: TRBJ2-7
d_gene: -
CDR3aa: CASSLDAPGLLYEQYF
CDR3nt: TGCGCCAGCAGCTTGGATGCTCCGGGACTCCTCTACGAGCAGTACTTC

abundance: -
v_gene: TRBV30
j_gene: TRBJ1-3
d_gene: -
CDR3aa: CAGATGSSGNTIYF
CDR3nt: TGTGCCGGAGCTACAGGGAGCTCTGGAAACACCATATATTTT

abundance: -
v_gene: TRBV19
j_gene: TRBJ1-1
d_gene: -
CDR3aa: CASSIGRLEGAFF
CDR3nt: TGTGCCAGTAGTATAGGACGCTTAGAGGGAGCTTTCTTT

abundance: -
v_gene: TRBV7-3
j_gene: TRBJ1-5
d_gene: TRBD1
CDR3aa: CASRGQGPVEPQHF
CDR3nt: TGTGCCAGCAGGGGACAGGGACCCGTAGAGCCCCAGCATTTT

abundance: -
v_gene: TRBV28
j_gene: TRBJ1-3
d_gene: -
CDR3aa: CASSFSMISGNTIYF
CDR3nt: TGTGCCAGCAGTTTTAGTATGATCTCTGGAAACACCATATATTTT

abundance: -
v_gene: TRBV6-5
j_gene: TRBJ2-1
d_gene: -
CDR3aa: CASSYLRDGRNEQFF
CDR3nt: TGTGCCAGCAGTTACTTGCGGGATGGGCGCAATGAGCAGTTCTTC

abundance: -
v_gene: TRBV6-5
j_gene: TRBJ2-3
d_gene: TRBD1
CDR3aa: CASRSGQVIVDTQYF
CDR3nt: TGTGCCAGCCGATCGGGACAGGTCATAGTGGATACGCAGTATTTT

abundance: -
v_gene: TRBV7-7
j_gene: TRBJ2-5
d_gene: TRBD2
CDR3aa: CASSLGSWAGVGETQYF
CDR3nt: TGTGCTAGCAGCTTGGGATCGTGGGCGGGAGTAGGTGAGACCCAGTACTTC

abundance: -
v_gene: TRBV29-1
j_gene: TRBJ2-5
d_gene: -
CDR3aa: CSVRDFKETQYF
CDR3nt: TGCAGCGTCCGGGACTTTAAGGAGACCCAGTACTTC

abundance: -
v_gene: TRBV10-3
j_gene: TRBJ2-1
d_gene: TRBD2
CDR3aa: CAIKFAGEHNEQFF
CDR3nt: TGTGCCATCAAGTTTGCGGGAGAACACAATGAGCAGTTCTTC

abundance: -
v_gene: TRBV2
j_gene: TRBJ2-7
d_gene: TRBD1
CDR3aa: CASSPLTGASYEQYF
CDR3nt: TGTGCCAGCAGTCCTTTGACAGGGGCCTCCTACGAGCAGTACTTC

abundance: once
v_gene: TRBV28
j_gene: TRBJ2-1
d_gene: TRBD1
CDR3aa: CASSFGTGTYNEQFF
CDR3nt: TGTGCCAGCAGTTTCGGGACAGGGACCTACAATGAGCAGTTCTTC